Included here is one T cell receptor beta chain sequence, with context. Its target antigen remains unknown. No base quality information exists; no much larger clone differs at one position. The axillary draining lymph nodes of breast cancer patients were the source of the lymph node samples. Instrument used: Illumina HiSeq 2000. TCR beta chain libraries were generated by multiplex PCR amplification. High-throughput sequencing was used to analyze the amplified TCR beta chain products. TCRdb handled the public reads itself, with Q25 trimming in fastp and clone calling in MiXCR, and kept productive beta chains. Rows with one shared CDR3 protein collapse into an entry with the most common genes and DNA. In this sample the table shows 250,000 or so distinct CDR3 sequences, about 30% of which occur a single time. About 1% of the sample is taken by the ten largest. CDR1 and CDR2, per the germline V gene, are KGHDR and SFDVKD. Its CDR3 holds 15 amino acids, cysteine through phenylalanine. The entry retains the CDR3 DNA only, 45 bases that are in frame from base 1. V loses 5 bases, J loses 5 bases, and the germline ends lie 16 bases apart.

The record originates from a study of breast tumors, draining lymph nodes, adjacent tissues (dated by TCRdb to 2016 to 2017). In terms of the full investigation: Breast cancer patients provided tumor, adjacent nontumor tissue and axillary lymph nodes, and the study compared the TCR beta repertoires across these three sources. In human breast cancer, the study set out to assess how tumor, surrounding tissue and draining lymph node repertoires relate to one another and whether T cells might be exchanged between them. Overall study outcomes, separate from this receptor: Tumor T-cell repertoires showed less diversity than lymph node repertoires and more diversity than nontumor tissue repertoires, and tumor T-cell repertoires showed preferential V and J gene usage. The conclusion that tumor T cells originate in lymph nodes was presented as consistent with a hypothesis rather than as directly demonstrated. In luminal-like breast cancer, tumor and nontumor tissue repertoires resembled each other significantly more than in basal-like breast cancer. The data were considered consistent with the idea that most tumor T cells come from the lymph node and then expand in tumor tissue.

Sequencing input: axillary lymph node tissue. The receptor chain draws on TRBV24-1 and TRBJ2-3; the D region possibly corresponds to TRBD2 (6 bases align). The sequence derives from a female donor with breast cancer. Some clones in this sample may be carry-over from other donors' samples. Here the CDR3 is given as CATSGGGGSGDTQYF. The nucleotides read TGTGCCACCAGTGGAGGTGGGGGGAGCGGAGATACGCAGTATTTT.